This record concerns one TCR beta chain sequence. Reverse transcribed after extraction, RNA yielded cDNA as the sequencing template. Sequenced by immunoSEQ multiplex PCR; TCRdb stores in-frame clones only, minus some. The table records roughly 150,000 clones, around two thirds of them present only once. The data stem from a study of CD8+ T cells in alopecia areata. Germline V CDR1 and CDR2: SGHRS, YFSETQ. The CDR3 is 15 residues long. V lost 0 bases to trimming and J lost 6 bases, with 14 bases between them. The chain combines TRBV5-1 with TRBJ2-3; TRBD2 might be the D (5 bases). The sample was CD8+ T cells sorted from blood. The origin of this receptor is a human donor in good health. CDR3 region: CASSLAAGVWDTQYF. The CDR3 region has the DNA TGCGCCAGCAGCTTGGCGGCGGGCGTGTGGGATACGCAGTATTTT.